This T cell receptor (beta chain) was documented in a study of T-cell memory formation after mild COVID-19. With respect to this clonotype: The antigen remains undetermined.

It was 5'RACE with constant-segment primers that produced the TCR alpha and TCR beta cDNA libraries, which carried sample barcodes and UMIs. TCRdb ran MiXCR on the 5' RACE reads and lists one entry per CDR3 protein. The data contain more than 200,000 distinct CDR3 sequences, about 15% of them singletons. Findings and caveats of the study: Pre-infection memory already had some responding clones, implying cross-reactive memory joined. CD4+ clones that contracted lay mainly in CM and EM; CD8+ ones lay in EMRA. Clones shrinking between day 15 and 85 showed a balanced CD4/CD8 split, and those that grew later tilted toward CD4+.

This CDR3 comprises 14 residues. V gave up 7 bases and J gave up 0 bases, with 12 bases separating them. The sequence came from a man in his late teens or twenties who had mild COVID-19 (a few samples of this study predate the infection). Cell type and time point are not known. The V gene is TRBV12-3 or TRBV12-4, the J gene TRBJ1-1, with D possibly being TRBD1 (6 bases). The sample consisted of PBMCs or a T cell subset sorted from them (not recorded which). The CDR3 coding sequence is TGTGCCAGCACTGAACAGGGACTGAACACTGAAGCTTTCTTT. Protein: CASTEQGLNTEAFF.